One sample yielded the 16 T cell receptor beta chains listed below, sequenced in a study of prognosis after radiotherapy for stage I lung cancer. Multiplex PCR, run in two rounds, amplified TCR beta CDR3 from genomic DNA. Individual primers that were specific to each TRBV and TRBJ gene served in first-round PCR. TCRdb redid the calling of the multiplex PCR reads with MiXCR, one entry per CDR3 protein. Of tens of thousands of distinct CDR3 sequences detected, roughly 40% appear once; the ten largest clones hold roughly 35%. The material was PBMCs, obtained before or after stereotactic body radiation therapy (not recorded which). The receptors stem from a donor over 45 with non-small cell lung cancer.

The J gene is TRBJ2-3, the V gene TRBV2; 7 nucleotides match TRBD1. Trimming at V came to 5 bases and at J to 9 bases, leaving 8 bases not matched to a gene. The CDR3 totals 13 residues. From germline, CDR1 is SNHLY and CDR2 FYNNEI. The CDR3 DNA is TGTGCCAGCAGTCAGGGGGAGCTAGAAACGCAGTATTTT. Translating it yields CASSQGELETQYF.

This clonotype occurred once. A read error is likely, as this CDR3 ends without the conserved phenylalanine or tryptophan. V usage is TRBV27 and J usage is TRBJ1-2; D possibly corresponds to TRBD1 (5 bases). CDR3 size: 13 residues. CDR1 and CDR2 from the germline V gene are MNHEY and SMNVEV (reference sequence). The chain's CDR3 is CASSATRESGYTL. The CDR3 bases are TGCGCCAGCAGTGCAACCAGGGAGAGTGGCTACACCCTC.

V gene TRBV2 combines with J gene TRBJ1-6, with TRBD1 matching over 9 bases. Germline assignment: CDR1 SNHLY and CDR2 FYNNEI. This CDR3 has 14 residues. V lost 6 bases to trimming and J lost 9 bases; unmatched junction nucleotides: 6. CDR3 in amino acids: CASRPTGGISPLHF. DNA of the CDR3: TGTGCCAGCAGGCCGACAGGGGGAATTTCACCCCTCCACTTT.

This clonotype was counted at least ten times. The J gene is TRBJ2-2, the V gene TRBV3-1; 7 bases map to TRBD2. The ends lost 4 bases at V and 6 bases at J; junction bases unmatched: 5. Germline V CDR1 and CDR2: LGHDT, YNNKEL (reference sequence). This CDR3 region has 14 residues. The CDR3 bases are TGTGCCAGCAGCCGAGATACTAGCGCCGGGGAGCTGTTTTTT. Its translation: CASSRDTSAGELFF.

The V call is TRBV20-1, the J call TRBJ2-2; D call uncertain. This CDR3 has 13 amino acids. The germline V gene encodes CDR1 DFQATT and CDR2 SNEGSKA (reference sequence). Trimming shortened V by 4 bases and J by 5 bases, and 11 bases separated the two germline ends. CDR3 amino acids: CSAIDFGTGELFF. The DNA of the CDR3 is TGCAGTGCTATAGATTTTGGAACCGGGGAGCTGTTTTTT.

This clonotype showed up many times. The chain is built from TRBV9 and TRBJ1-3; D possibly corresponds to TRBD1 (5 bases). The germline gives CDR1 SGDLS, CDR2 YYNGEE. This CDR3 spans 13 amino acids. The germline V and J ends were trimmed by 4 bases and 4 bases, with 9 bases remaining between them. The CDR3 coding sequence is TGTGCCAGCAGCAAGGGGACCGGAAACACCATATATTTT. Its protein is CASSKGTGNTIYF.

Worth noting for this clonotype: A read error likely explains this, since a far larger clone differs by one base. The V gene is TRBV6-9, the J gene TRBJ1-1; the D gene is possibly TRBD1 (6 bases). The germline V and J ends were trimmed by 3 bases and 4 bases, with 18 bases remaining between them. Germline CDR1 reads MNHGY; CDR2 reads SVAAGI. The CDR3 is 16 residues long. CDR3 nucleotides: TGTGCCAGCAGTTACTCCACGGCACAGGGACCCACTGAAGCTTTCTTT. Its translation: CASSYSTAQGPTEAFF.

This clonotype was recorded many times. The chain is built from TRBV28 and TRBJ1-5, with D uncertain. V was shortened by 7 bases and J by 7 bases, with 11 bases between the two germline ends. Germline-derived CDR1 and CDR2 are MDHEN and SYDVKM. This CDR3 has 12 residues. The CDR3 nucleotides read TGTGCCAGCAATATACCCCAACAGCCCCAGCATTTT. It codes for CASNIPQQPQHF.

Many counts were recorded for this clonotype. The chain links TRBV7-8 to TRBJ1-5; D is perhaps TRBD1 (5 bases). In germline, CDR1 is SGHVS, CDR2 FQNEAQ. V lost 1 base, J lost 9 bases, and 16 bases lay in between. This CDR3 contains 15 residues. The CDR3 loop reads CASSLDGLSGRPQHF. The CDR3 bases are TGTGCCAGCAGCTTAGATGGGCTCTCGGGGCGGCCCCAGCATTTT.

This clonotype was seen ten or more times. J is TRBJ1-3 and V is TRBV4-2, with 7 bases that match TRBD1. V shed 4 bases, J shed 4 bases, and the junction held 1 base outside the gene matches. This CDR3 contains 13 residues. The germline V gene encodes CDR1 LGHNA and CDR2 YNFKEQ. CDR3 sequence reads: CASSPGGGNTIYF. CDR3 nucleotide sequence: TGTGCCAGCAGCCCAGGGGGGGGAAACACCATATATTTT.

In this sample, this clonotype turned up a few times. Given a much more abundant clone one base away, this may be a read error. The rearrangement joins TRBV6-2 or TRBV6-3 to TRBJ2-1, with 7 bases aligning to TRBD1. The CDR3 is 17 amino acids. The V gene end was trimmed by 2 bases and the J gene end by 10 bases; junction bases not matched to a gene: 17. Germline CDR1 and CDR2: MNHEY and SVGEGT. CDR3 residues: CASSYPWGYDRAGEQFF. CDR3 in DNA: TGTGCCAGCAGTTACCCCTGGGGGTATGACAGGGCTGGCGAGCAGTTCTTC.

V gene TRBV6-2 or TRBV6-3 combines with J gene TRBJ2-2; TRBD1 is a possible D gene (5 bases). V lost 5 bases and J 3 bases, leaving 16 bases between the germline ends. The germline CDR1 and CDR2 sequences are MNHEY and SVGEGT. There are 16 residues in the CDR3. CDR3 DNA sequence: TGTGCCAGCAGTGCGCGTTTGACAGACGACACCGGGGAGCTGTTTTTT. As protein: CASSARLTDDTGELFF.

This chain connects TRBV5-1 to TRBJ1-2, with TRBD1 as a possible D gene (5 bases). Germline V CDR1 and CDR2: SGHRS, YFSETQ. This CDR3 is 15 amino acids long. V lost 5 bases and J 3 bases, leaving 17 bases between the germline ends. The chain's CDR3 is CASRIGPGKDYGYTF. The CDR3 region has the DNA TGCGCCAGCAGGATCGGCCCAGGGAAAGACTATGGCTACACCTTC.

This clonotype was detected ten times or more. The chain is built from TRBV25-1 and TRBJ1-5; D might be TRBD1 (6 bases). Germline CDR1 is MGHDK and CDR2 is SYGVNS. Trimming cost V 3 bases and J 2 bases, with 11 bases left between them. This CDR3 region has 15 residues. CDR3 protein: CASSDGTSGNQPQHF. The CDR3 DNA reads TGTGCCAGCAGTGACGGGACATCTGGCAATCAGCCCCAGCATTTT.

The table lists this clonotype with many counts. A much larger clone lies one base from this, so it may be a read error. The chain carries TRBV6-2 or TRBV6-3 and TRBJ2-2; D might be TRBD2 (5 bases). Trimming removed 8 bases from V and 4 bases from J, with 8 bases in between. This CDR3 has 12 residues. Germline V gene lookup returns CDR1 MNHEY and CDR2 SVGEGT. The CDR3 DNA sequence: TGTGCCAGCTTAGGGAGCACCGGGGAGCTGTTTTTT. Translated, it gives CASLGSTGELFF.

The V gene is TRBV19, the J gene TRBJ2-2, with D unclear. Trimming left V 6 bases short and J 2 bases short, with 19 bases between. CDR1 is LNHDA and CDR2 is SQIVND in the germline V gene (reference sequence). CDR3 length: 17 amino acids. The chain's CDR3 is CASRYDAVSANTGELFF. The CDR3 DNA is TGTGCCAGTAGATATGACGCTGTTTCCGCTAACACCGGGGAGCTGTTTTTT.